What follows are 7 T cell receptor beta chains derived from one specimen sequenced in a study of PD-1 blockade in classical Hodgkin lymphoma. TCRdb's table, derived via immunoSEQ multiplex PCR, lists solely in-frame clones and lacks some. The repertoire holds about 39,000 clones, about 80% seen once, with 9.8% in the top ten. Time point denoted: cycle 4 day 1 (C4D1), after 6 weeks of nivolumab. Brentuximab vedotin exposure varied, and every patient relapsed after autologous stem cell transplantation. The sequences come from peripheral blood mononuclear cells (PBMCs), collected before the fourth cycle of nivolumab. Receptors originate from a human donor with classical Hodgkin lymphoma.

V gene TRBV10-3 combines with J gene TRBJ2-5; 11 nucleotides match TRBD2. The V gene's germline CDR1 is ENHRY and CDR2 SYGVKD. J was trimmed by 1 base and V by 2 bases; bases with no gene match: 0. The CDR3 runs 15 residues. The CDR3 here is CAISEGLAGQETQYF. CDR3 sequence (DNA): TGTGCCATCAGTGAGGGACTAGCGGGCCAAGAGACCCAGTACTTC.

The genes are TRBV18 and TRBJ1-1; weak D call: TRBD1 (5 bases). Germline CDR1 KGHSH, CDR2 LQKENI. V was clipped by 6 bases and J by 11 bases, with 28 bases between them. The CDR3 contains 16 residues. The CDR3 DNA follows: TGTGCCAGCTCGGAGTTCGGGGACCTATCACTACCAGGGGCTTTCTTT. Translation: CASSEFGDLSLPGAFF.

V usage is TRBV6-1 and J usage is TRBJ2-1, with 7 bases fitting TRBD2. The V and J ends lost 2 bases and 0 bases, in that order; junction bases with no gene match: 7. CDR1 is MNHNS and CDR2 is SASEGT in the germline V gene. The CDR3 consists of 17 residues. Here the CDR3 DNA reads TGTGCCAGCAGTGAATATGGCGGGGGTAGCTCCTACAATGAGCAGTTCTTC. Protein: CASSEYGGGSSYNEQFF.

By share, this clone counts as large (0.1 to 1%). CDR3 amino acids: CASSLVRTQYF. In nucleotides, the CDR3 is TGTGCCAGCAGCTTAGTGAGGACCCAGTACTTC. The V and J genes are TRBV7-6 and TRBJ2-5; unclear D gene. This CDR3 comprises 11 residues. Germline lookup yields CDR1 SGHVS and CDR2 FNYEAQ. V dropped 1 base and J dropped 7 bases, with 4 bases sitting between them.

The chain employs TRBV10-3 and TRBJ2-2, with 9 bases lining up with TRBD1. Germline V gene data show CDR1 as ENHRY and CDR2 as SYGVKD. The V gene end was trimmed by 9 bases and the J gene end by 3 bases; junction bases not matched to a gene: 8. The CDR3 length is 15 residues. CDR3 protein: CAISRGQGYTGELFF. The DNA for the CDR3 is TGTGCCATTTCACGGGGACAGGGATACACCGGGGAGCTGTTTTTT.

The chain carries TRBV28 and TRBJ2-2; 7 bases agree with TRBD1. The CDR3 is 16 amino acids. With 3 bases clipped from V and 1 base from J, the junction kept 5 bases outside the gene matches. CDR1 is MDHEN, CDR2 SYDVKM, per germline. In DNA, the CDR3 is TGTGCCAGCAGTTTGGCCGGGACAGAGAACACCGGGGAGCTGTTTTTT. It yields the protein CASSLAGTENTGELFF.

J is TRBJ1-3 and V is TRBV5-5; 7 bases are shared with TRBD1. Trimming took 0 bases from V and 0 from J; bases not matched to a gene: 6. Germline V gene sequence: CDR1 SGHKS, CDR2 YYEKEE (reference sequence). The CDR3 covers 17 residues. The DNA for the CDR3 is TGTGCCAGCAGCTTGGTATCCCGGGACAGCTCTGGAAACACCATATATTTT. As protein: CASSLVSRDSSGNTIYF.